This TCR beta chain comes out of a study of T cell responses to AZD1222 COVID-19 vaccine (dated by TCRdb to the early 2020s). Notes on the research overall: AZD1222 recipients given second doses at about 4 weeks or at about 12 weeks were pooled, since spike-specific TCR depth and breadth were not found to differ between the two schedules. Trial participants were enrolled by age into subgroups of 18-55, 56-69 and 70-plus years, and roughly 150, 30 and 60 TCR-sequenced participants, respectively, were included in these subgroups. TCR sequencing covered over 230 trial participants: roughly 200 given two doses of AZD1222 and approximately 26 given two doses of MenACWY control vaccine.

The CDR3 runs 13 residues from the cysteine to the phenylalanine. Kept here is only the CDR3 DNA, which spans 39 bases and is read in frame from base 1. CDR1 and CDR2 are drawn from the germline V gene (reference sequence): LNHDA, SQIVND. V loses 6 bases, J loses 5 bases, and the germline ends lie 13 bases apart. The CDR3 regions of human TCRbeta chains were analyzed by immunosequencing. Regarding the original processing steps: Repertoire TCRs were checked for matches against a reference library of SARS-CoV-2-specific TCRs that had been generated using the MIRA antigen-specificity platform. Breadth meant the fraction of unique TCRs that were SARS-CoV-2-associated, whereas depth meant the fraction of total T cells that were SARS-CoV-2-associated. Each spike-specific TCR was assigned to its reactive spike region and to a CD4 or CD8 class using the MIRA data. Log10-transformed breadth and depth values were compared by one-way ANOVA with Sidak's multiple comparisons tests. This immuneACCESS table, as held by TCRdb, lists in-frame sequences with V and J called but not all clones. Of the missing ones, under half trace to an unresolved V gene in checked studies; the others have no known cause. V and J calls and clone size are copied from that table; D and trimming were computed from the DNA. The sample table lists about 160,000 clones, about 89% of them with a count of one. Of the sample, 1.9% is held by the ten largest clones.

The time point label of this sample denotes: baseline before first vaccination. Samples from vaccinated people were obtained from the UK trials COV001 and COV002, which included a single-blind randomized controlled phase 2/3 trial of AZD1222 (ChAdOx1 nCoV-19) in healthy adults. For TCRbeta chain sequencing, PBMC samples from trial participants were taken at day 0 and at day 28 after the second dose. The full study reports these points: Spike-specific TCR breadth and depth rose significantly after two AZD1222 doses compared with day 0 and with MenACWY recipients. Because no samples from the day 14 peak response were available, repertoires could be characterized only after the peak T cell response. Nearly half of unique spike-specific TCRs reportedly recognized epitopes outside regions mutated in the B.1.351 and B.1.1.7 variants. Vaccine-associated CD4 TCRs spanned the whole spike protein, with dominant responses in regions 160-218 and 743-854. In the small 56-69-year group, the increase in depth fell short of significance, most likely because of low power. Participants were mostly white British and included more females than males, and it was suggested by the authors that clonal diversity may have been underestimated. Conclusions about previously exposed vaccinees are limited, since just 5 to 7 AZD1222 recipients were seropositive for SARS-CoV-2 at baseline.

Concerning this clone itself: Its specific antigen is unknown. It has no much larger one-base neighbor in the sample; base qualities were not kept.

The origin of this receptor is an adult in good health. This material consisted of peripheral blood, taken on day 0 of AZD1222 vaccination. Here the chain combines TRBV19 and TRBJ1-1; the D gene is possibly TRBD1, with 5 bases matching. The CDR3 in this case is CASSEIQGTEAFF. The DNA is TGTGCCAGTAGCGAAATTCAGGGTACTGAAGCTTTCTTT. The CDR3, completed at both ends by the reference TRBV19 and TRBJ1-1 genes, gives the full variable domain DGGITQSPKYLFRKEGQNVTLSCEQNLNHDAMYWYRQDPGQGLRLIYYSQIVNDFQKGDIAEGYSVSREKKESFPLTVTSAQKNPTAFYLCASSEIQGTEAFFGQGTRLTVV.